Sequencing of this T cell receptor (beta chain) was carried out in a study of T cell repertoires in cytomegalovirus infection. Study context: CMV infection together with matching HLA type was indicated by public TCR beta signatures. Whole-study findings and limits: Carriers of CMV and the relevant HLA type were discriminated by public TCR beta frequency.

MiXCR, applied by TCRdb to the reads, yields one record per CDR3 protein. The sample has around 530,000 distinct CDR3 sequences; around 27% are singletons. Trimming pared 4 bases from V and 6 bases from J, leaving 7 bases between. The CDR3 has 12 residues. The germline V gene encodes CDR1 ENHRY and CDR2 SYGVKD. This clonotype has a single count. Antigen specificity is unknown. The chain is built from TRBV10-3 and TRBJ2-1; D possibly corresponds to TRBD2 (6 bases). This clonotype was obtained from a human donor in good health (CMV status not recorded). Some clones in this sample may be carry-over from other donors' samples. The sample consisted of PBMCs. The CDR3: CAISVGSNEQFF. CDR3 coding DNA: TGTGCCATCAGTGTCGGGAGCAATGAGCAGTTCTTC.